This T cell receptor (beta chain) was captured by sequencing in a study of T cell responses to AZD1222 COVID-19 vaccine. The study, taken as a whole, reports: In all cases, repertoires were sampled only after the peak T cell response. Baseline seropositivity characterized only six or seven AZD1222 recipients.

The CDR3 totals 14 residues. V was pared by 4 bases and J by 1 base, with 11 bases between. The germline V gene encodes CDR1 SGDLS and CDR2 YYNGEE. Only in-frame clones appear in the TCRdb table, and some are missing; sequencing was by immunoSEQ multiplex PCR. The table shows around 100,000 clones, with roughly four fifths occurring only once. This clone appeared a few times. Its antigen is unidentified. The input for sequencing was peripheral blood, taken on day 0 of AZD1222 vaccination. The chain uses TRBV9 and TRBJ1-1, with D uncertain. The receptor comes from an adult in good health. As DNA, the CDR3 is TGTGCCAGCAGCCCTTTTCGGGGGAACACTGAAGCTTTCTTT. As protein: CASSPFRGNTEAFF.